The clone carrying this T cell receptor (beta chain) came up a few times. The antigen remains undetermined. The junction differs from germline at one of its ends, possibly a read error. This record belongs to a study of vaccination and CD4 T cells after COVID-19. Turning to the study itself: Post-vaccine sampling followed dose two by a median about 69 days (range 14 to 241). The cells in question were stimulated using overlapping spike peptides derived from SARS-CoV-2, HCoV-NL63, HCoV-OC43 and HCoV-229E.

As to treatment: roughly 11-day PBMC culture with coronavirus spike peptide pools or control peptides (ViraFEST assay). With approximately 10 days of culture completed, CD4+ T cells were isolated by negative selection. The CDR3 is 15 amino acids. Cultured CD4+ T-cell DNA underwent Oncomine TCR Beta short-read sequencing. One entry per CDR3 protein results from TCRdb running MiXCR on the PCR reads. The sample yields 20,000 to 30,000 distinct CDR3 sequences, 40% to 50% seen once. Specimen: CD4+ T cells from blood, cultured in vitro. V usage is TRBV5-3 and J usage is TRBJ2-7; D is uncertain. TRBV5-3 has ORF status, its function being uncertain. This receptor was obtained from a human donor who had recovered from COVID-19. CDR3 amino acids: CASSLIKRVGYEQYF. CDR3 in DNA: TGTGCCAGCAGCTTGATCAAGCGCGTGGGCTACGAGCAGTACTTC.